The 17 T cell receptor beta chains below come from one sample, sequenced in a study of response to subunit inactivated influenza vaccine. TCRdb recomputed calls from the RT-PCR reads with MiXCR, one row per CDR3 protein. This table holds more than 400,000 distinct CDR3 sequences, roughly 7.9% found once. The sample in question was PBMCs from blood, obtained around 25 months after vaccination. The receptors derive from a man between 50 and 75 years old who received an inactivated influenza vaccine.

The sample holds many counts of this clonotype. The chain carries TRBV9 and TRBJ2-7, with D possibly TRBD2 on 6 matching bases. The V and J ends lost 0 bases and 1 base respectively, with 11 bases between them. The CDR3 loop spans 15 amino acids. From germline, CDR1 is SGDLS and CDR2 YYNGEE. The CDR3 DNA sequence: TGTGCCAGCAGCGTAGGGGGGAGGCCATCCTACGAGCAGTACTTC. It is translated as CASSVGGRPSYEQYF. Variable domain in full (rest from reference TRBV9 and TRBJ2-7): DSGVTQTPKHLITATGQRVTLRCSPRSGDLSVYWYQQSLDQGLQFLIQYYNGEERAKGNILERFSAQQFPDLHSELNLSSLELGDSALYFCASSVGGRPSYEQYFGPGTRLTVT.

This clonotype showed up many times. The V and J genes are TRBV29-1 and TRBJ2-5; weak D call: TRBD2 (5 bases). This CDR3 has 14 amino acids. V was clipped by 5 bases and J by 1 base, with 14 bases between them. In germline, CDR1 is SQVTM, CDR2 ANQGSEA. The CDR3 sequence is CSVRRGNSQETQYF. The CDR3 DNA reads as TGCAGCGTTCGGAGAGGGAACAGCCAAGAGACCCAGTACTTC.

In its sample, this clonotype was seen many times. The V call is TRBV20-1, the J call TRBJ2-7; TRBD1 aligns across 8 bases. The trim removed 2 bases at V and 1 base at J, leaving 7 bases unmatched. Germline lookup yields CDR1 DFQATT and CDR2 SNEGSKA (reference sequence). The CDR3 has 15 amino acids. For the CDR3, the DNA is TGCAGTGCTAGAATCGGGACAGGCACATCCTACGAGCAGTACTTC. Protein product: CSARIGTGTSYEQYF.

This clonotype has at least ten counts. The V gene is TRBV30, the J gene TRBJ1-5; possible D gene TRBD1, 5 bases. The ends were cut back, 0 bases at V and 0 bases at J, with 9 bases in the middle. The germline gives CDR1 GTSNPN, CDR2 SVGIG (reference sequence). There are 15 residues in the CDR3. The CDR3 coding sequence is TGTGCCTGGAGTGTTGGGGGAAATAGCAATCAGCCCCAGCATTTT. This gives the protein CAWSVGGNSNQPQHF. Combining the CDR3 with reference TRBV30 and TRBJ1-5 gives the whole variable domain SQTIHQWPATLVQPVGSPLSLECTVEGTSNPNLYWYRQAAGRGLQLLFYSVGIGQISSEVPQNLSASRPQDRQFILSSKKLLLSDSGFYLCAWSVGGNSNQPQHFGDGTRLSIL.

This clonotype turned up a few times. The chain carries TRBV10-3 and TRBJ2-3; 8 nucleotides match TRBD2. The CDR3 spans 14 residues. Per the germline V gene, CDR1 is ENHRY and CDR2 is SYGVKD. V shed 10 bases, J shed 4 bases, and the junction held 10 bases outside the gene matches. The CDR3 coding sequence is TGTGCCACTGGACGGGGGGGGGCATCAGATACGCAGTATTTT. It is translated as CATGRGGASDTQYF.

V and J are TRBV5-1 and TRBJ2-5; 9 bases are a match to TRBD1. The CDR3 has 15 amino acids. Germline V lookup: CDR1 SGHRS, CDR2 YFSETQ. Germline trimming cut 4 bases from V and 1 base from J; bases unmatched to any gene: 5. In DNA form, the CDR3 reads TGCGCCAGCAGCCGGGACAGGGTGGGCCAAGAGACCCAGTACTTC. This encodes CASSRDRVGQETQYF.

This clonotype was seen more than once but under ten times. The CDR3 loop reads CASSTTGGNGYTF. The CDR3 DNA sequence: TGTGCCAGCAGCACGACGGGGGGCAATGGCTACACCTTC. This sequence joins TRBV9 and TRBJ1-2; TRBD1 might be the D (6 bases). CDR1 SGDLS and CDR2 YYNGEE come from the germline V gene. This CDR3 has 13 residues. The V end was cut by 4 bases, the J end by 6 bases, with 13 bases between.

This clonotype was observed at least ten times. V and J are TRBV19 and TRBJ1-1; D possibly corresponds to TRBD1 (5 bases). Trimming pared 4 bases from V and 4 bases from J, leaving 10 bases between. The CDR3 is 13 amino acids. Germline V gene lookup returns CDR1 LNHDA and CDR2 SQIVND (reference sequence). CDR3 DNA: TGTGCCAGTAGTAGGAGGGGAATCACTGAAGCTTTCTTT. Translated: CASSRRGITEAFF. Supplemented by reference TRBV19 and TRBJ1-1, the full variable domain reads DGGITQSPKYLFRKEGQNVTLSCEQNLNHDAMYWYRQDPGQGLRLIYYSQIVNDFQKGDIAEGYSVSREKKESFPLTVTSAQKNPTAFYLCASSRRGITEAFFGQGTRLTVV.

This clonotype was found many times. This chain uses TRBV4-3 with TRBJ1-5; D unresolved. This CDR3 contains 13 residues. From germline, CDR1 is LGHNA and CDR2 YSLEER. V gave up 1 base and J gave up 6 bases, with 7 bases separating them. The CDR3 loop is CASSQGFAQPQHF. The CDR3 bases are TGCGCCAGCAGCCAAGGTTTTGCTCAGCCCCAGCATTTT.

V usage is TRBV27 and J usage is TRBJ2-7; TRBD2 aligns across 8 bases. This CDR3 spans 15 amino acids. CDR1 is MNHEY, CDR2 SMNVEV, per germline (reference sequence). The V and J ends lost 6 bases and 2 bases, in that order; junction bases with no gene match: 9. The CDR3 loop reads CASRQEPGLAYEQYF. The DNA for the CDR3 is TGTGCCAGCAGACAAGAGCCGGGACTAGCCTACGAGCAGTACTTC.

Only a few counts were recorded for this clonotype. This sequence joins TRBV27 and TRBJ1-1, with TRBD1 matching 10 bases. Germline V lookup: CDR1 MNHEY, CDR2 SMNVEV (reference sequence). J gave up 5 bases and V 5 bases, and 5 bases lay outside the gene matches. The CDR3 has 14 amino acids. Written as DNA, the CDR3 is TGTGCCAGCAGTCCCCGGGACAGGGGAACTGAAGCTTTCTTT. Translating it yields CASSPRDRGTEAFF.

This clonotype was recorded a few times. The junction departs from the called germline gene at one end, perhaps through a read error. The gene calls are TRBV11-2 and TRBJ2-5; D may match TRBD1 or TRBD2 (5 bases each). The CDR3 covers 11 residues. Germline V lookup: CDR1 SGHAT, CDR2 FQNNGV. The CDR3 loop is CASSSGSRTHF. DNA for the CDR3: TGTGCCAGCAGCTCAGGGAGCAGGACGCACTTC.

This clonotype occurred many times. V is TRBV4-2 and J is TRBJ2-5; D might be TRBD1 (6 bases). Germline V gives CDR1 LGHNA, CDR2 YNFKEQ. The length of the CDR3 is 16 residues. The V and J ends lost 1 base and 7 bases respectively, with 19 bases between them. The DNA of the CDR3 is TGTGCCAGCAGCCAAGGGTCCAGGGGTGGATCGGGGACCCAGTACTTC. Protein sequence: CASSQGSRGGSGTQYF.

This clonotype has more than one count but fewer than ten. The rearrangement links TRBV5-1 to TRBJ2-1; no definite D call. The CDR3 has 14 residues. CDR1 is SGHRS, CDR2 YFSETQ, per germline. The ends were cut back, 4 bases at V and 5 bases at J, with 13 bases in the middle. As DNA, the CDR3 is TGCGCCAGCAGCCAATATGCCCTGGACAATGAGCAGTTCTTC. Translated: CASSQYALDNEQFF. Drawing the rest from reference TRBV5-1 and TRBJ2-1, the complete variable domain is KAGVTQTPRYLIKTRGQQVTLSCSPISGHRSVSWYQQTPGQGLQFLFEYFSETQRNKGNFPGRFSGRQFSNSRSEMNVSTLELGDSALYLCASSQYALDNEQFFGPGTRLTVL.

This clonotype was seen more than once but under ten times. This sequence joins TRBV11-2 and TRBJ2-4; TRBD1 or TRBD2 may be the D gene (5 bases each). V dropped 4 bases and J dropped 9 bases, with 13 bases sitting between them. Looked up from germline, CDR1 is SGHAT and CDR2 is FQNNGV. This CDR3 has 13 residues. Written as DNA, the CDR3 is TGTGCCAGCAGCTCCCTGGGTGGGGGCATTCAGTACTTC. It codes for CASSSLGGGIQYF.

This clonotype was seen more than once but under ten times. The chain uses TRBV4-1 and TRBJ2-2; 14 nucleotides align to TRBD2. This CDR3 is 16 amino acids long. Germline CDR1 is MGHRA and CDR2 is YSYEKL. V trimming: 3 bases; J trimming: 5 bases; junction bases outside the gene matches: 2. CDR3: CASSHGLAGGTGELFF. CDR3 nucleotide sequence: TGCGCCAGCAGCCACGGACTAGCGGGGGGTACCGGGGAGCTGTTTTTT.

The gene calls are TRBV20-1 and TRBJ1-5, with D unresolved. CDR1 is DFQATT, CDR2 SNEGSKA, per germline (reference sequence). CDR3 length: 14 amino acids. V lost 5 bases and J 1 base, leaving 12 bases between the germline ends. The CDR3 region is CSAFLGGSNQPQHF. The CDR3, as DNA: TGCAGTGCTTTCCTGGGAGGGAGCAATCAGCCCCAGCATTTT.